The subject of this entry is one T cell receptor beta chain. No cognate antigen has been identified for it. It has no much larger one-base neighbor in the sample; base qualities were not kept. For the CD8 naive samples, CD45RO-negative cells were positively selected for CCR7, yielding a CD45RA+CCR7+ population from which TemRA cells were excluded. Donors were healthy HIV-negative adults with no recently reported acute infections or vaccinations. Every donor was a Caucasian adult living in Nashville, Tennessee, USA. Blood was obtained by leukapheresis, after which PBMCs were separated by Ficoll-Histopaque density gradient centrifugation and cryopreserved in liquid nitrogen vapor phase. Analytical flow cytometry was used to check the purity and quantity of every magnetically sorted T cell population. Each sorted fraction had its genomic DNA isolated and then quantified by UV absorbance on a Nanodrop 2000c.

This record belongs to a study of shared clonotypes between healthy human individuals (dated by TCRdb to about 2020). About the investigation overall: The cohort comprised a couple of women and a few men aged 18 to 49 years. Blood TCR repertoires of about 5 healthy adults were deeply sequenced to estimate repertoire size and the extent of clonotype sharing between individuals. Leukapheresis yielded between about 0.85 and 10 billion PBMCs per donor. To increase sequencing depth and limit assay-specific biases, different laboratories used diverse techniques to prepare libraries and sequence TCR repertoires. For each donor, CD4 naive and CD4 memory were each given three plates, CD8 naive was given two plates, and CD8 memory was given one plate.

Trimming costs V 4 bases and J 0 bases, and their ends lie 15 bases apart. Reading the germline V gene gives CDR1 MGHRA and CDR2 YSYEKL. From the cysteine up to the phenylalanine, the CDR3 has a length of 16 residues. Just CDR3 DNA is preserved here, 48 bases in frame from base 1. TCR CDR3 regions were amplified from genomic DNA by multiplex PCR using the deep immunoSEQ assay. Extracted genomic DNA from each cell subset was distributed evenly across all wells of several immunoSEQ 96-well plates, and each plate was treated as a replicate. For sorted subsets, about 200 ng genomic DNA, equal to 30,000 to 35,000 T cell genomes, was loaded into each replicate PCR. Purified libraries were quantified with a Qubit 3.0 fluorometer, sized on a Bioanalyzer 2100, and re-quantified with the KAPA Library Quantification kit. Each immunoSEQ 96-well plate was sequenced on its own single-read 150-cycle Illumina NextSeq 550 flow cell. Regarding the original processing steps: The immunoSEQ output contained only junctional sequences without quality scores, so filtering could not match that applied to full-length reads. Sequences were annotated with PyIR, a Python wrapper for IgBLAST v1.9, and V/J genes and CDR3 were assigned using IMGT germline references. Reads were removed for weak V/J assignments (E-value above 1e-6), missing CDR3, stop codons, out-of-frame junctions, or ambiguous translated residues. V3J clonotypes were defined by identical inferred V gene, J gene, and CDR3 amino acid sequence. To compute the percentage overlap between repertoires, the number of shared unique clonotypes was divided by the size of the smaller repertoire. Repertoire richness was assessed with RTK rarefaction, the Chao1 estimator, and Recon v2.1 estimates of unobserved clonotypes. For all TCRbeta clonotypes obtained by the gDNA method from four donors, generation probabilities were computed with OLGA. The clones in this table, taken by TCRdb from immuneACCESS, are in-frame only. Not every clone is retained; where verified, under half of the shortfall comes from an unresolved V gene, and the cause of the rest is unknown. The DNA was the basis for D and trimming; V, J and clone size are from that table. This sample gives some 2 million clones in total; roughly 95% of them show up just once. The ten top clones hold more than 0.95% of the sample.

Here is what the overall study found, with its caveats: Even with the large sequencing depth, rarefaction of the sorted-subset datasets indicated that sequencing was incomplete. Compared with non-shared clonotypes, clonotypes shared by all four sorted-subset donors had higher generation probabilities. Based on pairwise subsampling, the degree of clonotype sharing among donors was expected to be affected by sequencing depth. Naive subsets generally had larger estimated clonotype richness than memory subsets did. Sharing across a handful of donors was observed for approximately 5% of naive CD4, over 3% of naive CD8, 2.3% of memory CD4, and over 0.3% of memory CD8 clonotypes. The small number of donors limited the genetic and exposure-history diversity represented. Sampling was restricted to blood, and TCR repertoires in tissues likely differ from the TCR repertoires found in blood.

The rearranged segments are TRBV4-1 and TRBJ1-1; tentative D gene TRBD1, with 6 bases matching. This sequence was found in a man younger than 35 in good health. Sequencing was carried out using naive CD8+ T cells sorted from blood. Interpreted using the paper, the cell subset or site label stands for: CD45RA+CCR7+. The CDR3 region has the sequence CASSPPGGGLNTEAFF. In nucleotide form, the sequence is TGCGCCAGCAGCCCCCCCGGAGGGGGGTTGAACACTGAAGCTTTCTTT.